The 21 T cell receptor beta chains listed next were all sequenced from one sample in a study of blood T cell repertoires in COVID-19. The protocol was immunoSEQ multiplex PCR, while the TCRdb copy is restricted to in-frame clones and leaves out a portion. This table holds under 30,000 clones, almost 85% found once. The sequencing sample was made of peripheral blood. The receptors here all came from an older man with active COVID-19.

The chain recombines TRBV5-5 with TRBJ2-2, with 12 bases aligning to TRBD2. V was clipped by 7 bases and J by 4 bases; unmatched bases: 11. Germline loops: CDR1 SGHKS, CDR2 YYEKEE (reference sequence). The CDR3 is made up of 17 amino acids. The DNA for the CDR3 is TGTGCCAGCGCTCGGCTAGCGGGGGGGCTTGGCACCGGGGAGCTGTTTTTT. Residues: CASARLAGGLGTGELFF.

The chain uses TRBV27 and TRBJ2-7; weak D call: TRBD2 (5 bases). Germline-derived CDR1 and CDR2 are MNHEY and SMNVEV (reference sequence). The CDR3 contains 12 residues. Trimming removed 10 bases from V and 2 bases from J, with 12 bases in between. CDR3 DNA sequence: TGTGCCACCCGGACGGGAACCTACGAGCAGTACTTC. This sequence encodes CATRTGTYEQYF.

J is TRBJ2-4 and V is TRBV5-1; 7 positions agree with TRBD1. This CDR3 comprises 19 residues. CDR1 and CDR2 from the germline V gene are SGHRS and YFSETQ. V dropped 0 bases and J dropped 0; count of bases not matched to a gene: 12. In DNA, the CDR3 is TGCGCCAGCAGCTTGGACTTGGGACAGAGCTCTTTAGCCAAAAACATTCAGTACTTC. Translated, it gives CASSLDLGQSSLAKNIQYF.

CDR3 in DNA: TGCGCCAGCAGCTTGGGCAGGGGGCAAGAGACCCAGTACTTC. This codes for CASSLGRGQETQYF. The chain carries TRBV5-1 and TRBJ2-5; 7 nucleotides align to TRBD1. The length of the CDR3 is 14 residues. The junction had 1 base not matched to a gene; V was cut back by 0 bases and J by 2 bases. The germline V gene encodes CDR1 SGHRS and CDR2 YFSETQ.

The rearrangement uses TRBV27 and TRBJ2-7; TRBD1 matches at 7 bases. The length of the CDR3 is 16 residues. The V gene's germline CDR1 is MNHEY and CDR2 SMNVEV (reference sequence). V shed 6 bases, J shed 6 bases, and the junction held 17 bases outside the gene matches. The CDR3 DNA sequence: TGTGCCAGCAGCCTACTCTCCTCGACAGGGAGCTCCGAGCAGTACTTC. As protein: CASSLLSSTGSSEQYF.

The chain couples TRBV18 to TRBJ2-2; TRBD1 agrees at 8 bases. V dropped 3 bases and J dropped 3; count of bases not matched to a gene: 6. CDR1 is KGHSH and CDR2 is LQKENI in the germline V gene. The CDR3 has 16 amino acids. CDR3 region: CASSPLGQVDTGELFF. Here the CDR3 DNA reads TGTGCCAGCTCACCGTTGGGACAGGTGGACACCGGGGAGCTGTTTTTT.

The gene calls are TRBV28 and TRBJ2-7; TRBD1 agrees at 7 bases. The CDR3 loop spans 15 amino acids. The trim removed 5 bases at V and 4 bases at J, leaving 11 bases unmatched. Germline assignment: CDR1 MDHEN and CDR2 SYDVKM. The CDR3 is CASSPMTGSLYEQYF. The CDR3 DNA is TGTGCCAGCAGTCCCATGACAGGGAGCCTTTACGAGCAGTACTTC.

The chain employs TRBV2 and TRBJ2-2; D is possibly TRBD1 (6 bases). Trimming pared 4 bases from V and 3 bases from J, leaving 21 bases between. Germline V CDR1 and CDR2: SNHLY, FYNNEI. The CDR3 extends over 18 amino acids. The CDR3 nucleotides are TGTGCCAGCAGTGGGACAGTCGCAATTAAACTCGACACCGGGGAGCTGTTTTTT. This translates into CASSGTVAIKLDTGELFF.

This chain joins TRBV6-1 and TRBJ1-2, with 9 nucleotides matching TRBD1. V shed 2 bases, J shed 4 bases, and the junction held 8 bases outside the gene matches. Germline CDR1 is MNHNS and CDR2 is SASEGT. This CDR3 comprises 16 residues. CDR3 loop: CASSEIGVGQGYGYTF. As DNA, the CDR3 is TGTGCCAGCAGTGAAATCGGGGTGGGACAGGGCTATGGCTACACCTTC.

The chain is built from TRBV4-1 and TRBJ1-2, with a weak D call TRBD1 (5 bases). The CDR3 totals 16 residues. In germline, CDR1 is MGHRA, CDR2 YSYEKL. V lost 5 bases to trimming and J lost 4 bases, with 20 bases between them. The DNA for the CDR3 is TGCGCCAGCAGCTCCCCCGCGGGGCGTAATATCTATGGCTACACCTTC. Translated, it gives CASSSPAGRNIYGYTF.

The chain carries TRBV7-9 and TRBJ1-1; maybe TRBD1 (6 bases). Between the trimmed V and J ends, which lost 5 bases and 0 bases, there was a span of 10 bases. Germline loops: CDR1 SEHNR, CDR2 FQNEAQ (reference sequence). CDR3 length equals 14 residues. The CDR3 sequence: CASSLGQMNTEAFF. The CDR3 region has the DNA TGTGCCAGCAGCCTCGGACAGATGAACACTGAAGCTTTCTTT.

The chain couples TRBV7-9 to TRBJ1-2; 11 nucleotides agree with TRBD1. The CDR3 spans 15 residues. Germline V gene lookup returns CDR1 SEHNR and CDR2 FQNEAQ (reference sequence). With 5 bases clipped from V and 4 bases from J, the junction kept 6 bases outside the gene matches. CDR3 in amino acids: CASSQGQGEVYGYTF. CDR3 DNA: TGTGCCAGCAGCCAGGGACAGGGGGAGGTCTATGGCTACACCTTC.

DNA for the CDR3: TGTGCCAGCAGTTTAATGGTGGCAGCGGCTAGCACAGATACGCAGTATTTT. Translated: CASSLMVAAASTDTQYF. V and J are TRBV27 and TRBJ2-3; D is perhaps TRBD2 (5 bases). Per the germline V gene, CDR1 is MNHEY and CDR2 is SMNVEV (reference sequence). The CDR3 covers 17 residues. Trimming left V 2 bases short and J 0 bases short, with 15 bases between.

V usage is TRBV4-1 and J usage is TRBJ2-1, with D possibly TRBD2 on 6 matching bases. Germline assignment: CDR1 MGHRA and CDR2 YSYEKL. The V end lost 0 bases, the J end lost 2 bases, and 11 bases lay between the germline ends. The CDR3 length is 16 residues. CDR3 residues: CASSQDPRGTYNEQFF. DNA of the CDR3: TGCGCCAGCAGCCAAGATCCACGGGGGACCTACAATGAGCAGTTCTTC.

For the CDR3, the DNA is TGCGCCAGCAGCCTGAATGCTTTCGGGTTGATGAACACTGAAGCTTTCTTT. Translation gives CASSLNAFGLMNTEAFF. The rearrangement links TRBV4-1 to TRBJ1-1; no clear D. The germline CDR1 and CDR2 sequences are MGHRA and YSYEKL. Trimming shortened V by 4 bases and J by 0 bases, and 18 bases separated the two germline ends. This CDR3 region has 17 residues.

This rearrangement joins TRBV3-1 (or the pseudogene TRBV3-2) to TRBJ1-1, with 8 positions matching TRBD1. Germline lookup yields CDR1 LGHDT and CDR2 YNNKEL (reference sequence). The CDR3 has 14 amino acids. The trim removed 5 bases at V and 8 bases at J, leaving 10 bases unmatched. The CDR3 nucleotides read TGTGCCAGCAGCAAGGAGACAGGGGTCAGCGAAGCTTTCTTT. Amino acids: CASSKETGVSEAFF.

The chain uses TRBV9 and TRBJ2-2; D might be TRBD1 (8 bases). The CDR3 sequence is 16 residues long. Trimming took off 6 bases at V and 6 bases at J, with 21 bases between the two ends. Germline loops: CDR1 SGDLS, CDR2 YYNGEE. CDR3 nucleotide sequence: TGTGCCAGCAACAGGGGGGGCCTTACCCCATCCGGGGAGCTGTTTTTT. Translating gives CASNRGGLTPSGELFF. The full variable domain, rest sourced from reference TRBV9 and TRBJ2-2, is DSGVTQTPKHLITATGQRVTLRCSPRSGDLSVYWYQQSLDQGLQFLIQYYNGEERAKGNILERFSAQQFPDLHSELNLSSLELGDSALYFCASNRGGLTPSGELFFGEGSRLTVL.

The V call is TRBV2, the J call TRBJ2-1; TRBD2 agrees at 13 bases. With V trimmed by 4 bases and J by 2 bases, 2 bases remained unmatched. Germline V gene lookup returns CDR1 SNHLY and CDR2 FYNNEI. This CDR3 spans 16 amino acids. As DNA, the CDR3 is TGTGCCAGCAGTGCGGGGACTAGCGGGGCCTACAATGAGCAGTTCTTC. This gives the protein CASSAGTSGAYNEQFF.

V and J are TRBV5-5 and TRBJ2-7; D may be TRBD1 (5 bases). This CDR3 is built from 14 residues. The germline V and J ends were trimmed by 0 bases and 4 bases, with 11 bases remaining between them. From germline, CDR1 is SGHKS and CDR2 YYEKEE (reference sequence). The CDR3 loop is CASSLGTRVYEQYF. CDR3 nucleotides: TGTGCCAGCAGCTTGGGGACAAGGGTGTACGAGCAGTACTTC.

This clone was recorded a few times. The chain has TRBV18 and TRBJ2-4; TRBD1 matches 12 bases. The CDR3 covers 15 residues. The germline gives CDR1 KGHSH, CDR2 LQKENI. V lost 4 bases and J lost 9; bases outside the gene matches: 7. The CDR3 loop is CASSLAGTGGVIQYF. DNA for the CDR3: TGTGCCAGCTCACTAGCCGGGACAGGGGGCGTCATTCAGTACTTC.

The chain employs TRBV4-2 and TRBJ2-7; 8 positions match TRBD2. Losses at the gene ends were 3 bases for V and 1 base for J; bases not matched to a gene: 5. This CDR3 is 15 amino acids long. Germline CDR1 is LGHNA and CDR2 is YNFKEQ. CDR3 protein: CASSQERGPSYEQYF. As DNA, the CDR3 is TGTGCCAGCAGCCAGGAGCGGGGGCCTTCCTACGAGCAGTACTTC.